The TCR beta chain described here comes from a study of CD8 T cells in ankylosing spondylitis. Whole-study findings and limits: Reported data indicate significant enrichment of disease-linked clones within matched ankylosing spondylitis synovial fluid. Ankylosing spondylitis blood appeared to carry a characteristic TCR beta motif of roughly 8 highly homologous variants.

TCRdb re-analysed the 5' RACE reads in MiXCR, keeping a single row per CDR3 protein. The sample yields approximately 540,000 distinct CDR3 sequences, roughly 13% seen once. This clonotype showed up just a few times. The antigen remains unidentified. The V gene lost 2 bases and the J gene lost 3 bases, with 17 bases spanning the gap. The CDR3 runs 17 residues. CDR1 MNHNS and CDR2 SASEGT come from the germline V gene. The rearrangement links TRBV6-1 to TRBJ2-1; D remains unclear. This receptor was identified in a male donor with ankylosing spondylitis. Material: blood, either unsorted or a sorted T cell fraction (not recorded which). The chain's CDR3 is CASSESGLDRGYNEQFF. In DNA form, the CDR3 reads TGTGCCAGCAGTGAATCTGGGCTAGATCGAGGCTACAATGAGCAGTTCTTC.